This T cell receptor beta chain derives from a study of OX40 agonist ivuxolimab in advanced cancers. Study conclusions and caveats: There were, on average, more expanded clones in CD8+ T cells than in CD4+.

Comments on this clone: The target antigen is unknown.

Libraries were prepared by immunoSEQ multiplex PCR; TCRdb keeps only in-frame clonotypes and omits some of them. Of 40,000 to 60,000 clones in the sample, less than 85% are singletons; the top ten hold roughly 22%. The sample consisted of CD4+ or CD8+ T cells sorted from blood, taken in a trial of the OX40 agonist ivuxolimab. The sequence derives from an adult with an advanced solid tumor such as melanoma, head and neck, liver or kidney cancer.

The DNA of the CDR3 is TGTGCCAGCAGCGTTACAGGGTCCCTGGGCTACACCTTC. Translation: CASSVTGSLGYTF. This chain links TRBV9 with TRBJ1-2, with D possibly matching TRBD1 (6 bases). Deletions cut 2 bases from V and 8 bases from J, with 13 bases between. The germline V gene has CDR1 SGDLS and CDR2 YYNGEE. The CDR3 runs to 13 residues.